This TCR beta chain was obtained from a study of CD8 T cells in Susac syndrome. Random hexamers primed reverse transcription of roughly 0.45 to 1 ug RNA. Amplification of TCR beta CDR3 used immunoSEQ multiplex PCR across 54 Vbeta and 13 Jbeta. MiXCR, applied by TCRdb to the immunoSEQ multiplex PCR reads, yields one record per CDR3 protein. Here the sample spans about 210,000 distinct CDR3 sequences, approximately 95% being singletons. This CDR3 spans 13 amino acids. V lost 8 bases and J 7 bases, leaving 18 bases between the germline ends. Germline-derived CDR1 and CDR2 are SEHNR and FQNEAQ (reference sequence). It was negative isolation that provided the CD8+ and CD4+ T cells, whereas TEMRA cells were enriched by FACS. This clonotype was observed a single time. Its cognate antigen is unknown. Study-level results: The relatively small number of individuals in the TCR sequencing and HLA analysis was acknowledged by the study.

The sequence derives from a human donor with multiple sclerosis. The V call is TRBV7-9, the J call TRBJ2-7, with D possibly being TRBD2 (6 bases). The sample consisted of CD4+ T cells from PBMCs. The CDR3 reads CASRDSGVVEQYF. CDR3 nucleotides: TGTGCCAGCCGGGACTCCGGTGTTGTAGAGCAGTACTTC. The entire variable domain, with the rest obtained from reference TRBV7-9 and TRBJ2-7, is as follows: DTGVSQNPRHKITKRGQNVTFRCDPISEHNRLYWYRQTLGQGPEFLTYFQNEAQLEKSRLLSDRFSAERPKGSFSTLEIQRTEQGDSAMYLCASRDSGVVEQYFGPGTRLTVT.